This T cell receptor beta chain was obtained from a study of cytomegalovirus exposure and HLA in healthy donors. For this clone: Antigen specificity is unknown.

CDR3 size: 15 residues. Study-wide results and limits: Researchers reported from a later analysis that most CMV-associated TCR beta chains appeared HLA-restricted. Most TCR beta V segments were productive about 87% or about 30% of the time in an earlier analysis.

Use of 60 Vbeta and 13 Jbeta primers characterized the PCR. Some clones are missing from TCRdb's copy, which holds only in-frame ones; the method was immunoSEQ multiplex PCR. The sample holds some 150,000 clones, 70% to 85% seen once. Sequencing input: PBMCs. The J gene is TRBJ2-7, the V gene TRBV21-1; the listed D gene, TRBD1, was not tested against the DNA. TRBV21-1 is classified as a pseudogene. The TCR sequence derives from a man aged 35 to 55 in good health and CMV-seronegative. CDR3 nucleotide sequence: TGTGCCAGCAGCAGTACAGGGCCTGGTAGGTACGAGCAGTACTTC. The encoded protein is CASSSTGPGRYEQYF.